This T cell receptor beta chain was obtained from a study of identical twins. This clonotype was seen more than once but under ten times. The V gene's germline CDR1 is SQVTM and CDR2 ANQGSEA. Germline trimming cut 6 bases from V and 7 bases from J; bases unmatched to any gene: 3. This CDR3 spans 12 amino acids. TCRdb itself ran the 5' RACE reads through MiXCR, one entry per CDR3 protein. The sample includes about 690,000 distinct CDR3 sequences, approximately 21% of them seen just once. The sample was also linked to a second study, of T cells expressing NK-cell markers.

The chain employs TRBV29-1 and TRBJ1-5; 10 bases map to TRBD1. The clonotype originates from a woman between 18 and 29 years old in good health. Sequenced material: PBMCs. The CDR3 is CSVRDRGQPQHF. DNA for the CDR3: TGCAGCGTCCGGGACAGGGGACAGCCCCAGCATTTT.